This T cell receptor beta chain was captured by sequencing in a study of T cells in Graves' hyperthyroidism and ophthalmopathy. Study findings and constraints: In blood, most of the thyroid clonotypes expanded above 0.001 were also present.

V was pared by 2 bases and J by 0 bases, with 7 bases of the junction left unmatched. The CDR3 contains 17 residues. CDR1 GTSNPN and CDR2 SVGIG come from the germline V gene (reference sequence). Amplified regions were TCR beta CDR3 sequences from RNA transcripts. When the TCR CDR3 underwent first-round RT-PCR, the HTBI primer set was used. TCRdb ran MiXCR on the multiplex PCR reads and lists one entry per CDR3 protein. The sample carries about 270,000 distinct CDR3 sequences, roughly 22% recorded once. This clonotype was observed many times. Its cognate antigen is unknown. Any patient presenting with uncontrolled infection, other autoimmune disease, pregnancy or lactation was left out.

Input material: blood. The chain combines TRBV30 with TRBJ1-6; 7 nucleotides line up with TRBD1. The TCR comes from a man aged 25 to 40 with Graves' ophthalmopathy. The CDR3 sequence is CAWSSGTASSYNSPLHF. For the CDR3, the DNA is TGTGCCTGGAGTAGCGGGACAGCGAGCTCCTATAATTCACCCCTCCACTTT. The variable domain in full, completed from reference TRBV30 and TRBJ1-6, reads SQTIHQWPATLVQPVGSPLSLECTVEGTSNPNLYWYRQAAGRGLQLLFYSVGIGQISSEVPQNLSASRPQDRQFILSSKKLLLSDSGFYLCAWSSGTASSYNSPLHFGNGTRLTVT.